This T cell receptor (beta chain) was documented in a study of blood T cell repertoires in COVID-19. The overall study: The origin of the acute and convalescent COVID-19 samples was the United States, Italy and Spain. The analysed material was cDNA or gDNA that came from T cells, B-cell-depleted T cells, or PBMCs.

Authors' methods: Nucleated cell counts were estimated from reference gene primer amplification. Measured with immunoSEQ multiplex PCR; TCRdb has only the in-frame clones, and not every one. V, J and clone size derive from that table, while D and trimming were established from the DNA sequence. The table lists 250,000 or so clones, 89% of them singletons. The receptor was derived from a woman in her 40s who had recovered from COVID-19. The sample was peripheral blood.

This CDR3 reads CASSQGEGPQPQHF. As DNA, the CDR3 is TGTGCCAGCAGCCAAGGGGAGGGCCCTCAGCCCCAGCATTTT. The V and J genes are TRBV4-2 and TRBJ1-5; D gene unclear. V lost 1 base and J 6 bases, leaving 10 bases between the germline ends. Germline V gene sequence: CDR1 LGHNA, CDR2 YNFKEQ. This CDR3 region has 14 residues.